These 28 T cell receptor beta chains were all obtained from the same sample, sequenced in a study of shared T cell receptors in the human thymus. Profiling relied on immunoSEQ multiplex PCR, and the TCRdb table lists in-frame clones only, not all of them. The table has a few hundred thousand clones, roughly 94% seen once; the top ten hold roughly 0.021%. Sequencing input: thymocytes. The receptors stem from a human donor.

The V and J genes are TRBV7-9 and TRBJ2-7, with 7 bases lining up with TRBD1. The length of the CDR3 is 13 residues. CDR1 SEHNR and CDR2 FQNEAQ come from the germline V gene (reference sequence). V lost 4 bases to trimming and J lost 2 bases; unmatched junction nucleotides: 2. The CDR3 region is CASSSGQTYEQYF. In DNA form, the CDR3 reads TGTGCCAGCAGCTCGGGACAGACCTACGAGCAGTACTTC.

V and J are TRBV28 and TRBJ2-2, with TRBD1 matching 7 bases. The CDR3 has 16 residues. Trimming at V came to 6 bases and at J to 7 bases, leaving 14 bases not matched to a gene. Germline lookup yields CDR1 MDHEN and CDR2 SYDVKM. CDR3: CASRGAGTAVGGELFF. CDR3 nucleotide sequence: TGTGCCAGCAGGGGTGCCGGGACAGCGGTGGGCGGGGAGCTGTTTTTT.

J is TRBJ1-3 and V is TRBV5-1, with TRBD1 as a possible D gene (5 bases). The CDR3 is 15 residues long. CDR1 is SGHRS and CDR2 is YFSETQ in the germline V gene. V gave up 4 bases and J gave up 0 bases, with 11 bases separating them. Here the CDR3 DNA reads TGCGCCAGCAGCCCGGCCGGACACTCTGGAAACACCATATATTTT. As protein: CASSPAGHSGNTIYF. The whole variable domain, remainder taken from reference TRBV5-1 and TRBJ1-3, is KAGVTQTPRYLIKTRGQQVTLSCSPISGHRSVSWYQQTPGQGLQFLFEYFSETQRNKGNFPGRFSGRQFSNSRSEMNVSTLELGDSALYLCASSPAGHSGNTIYFGEGSWLTVV.

This rearrangement joins TRBV19 to TRBJ1-1; no firm D call. The V and J ends lost 4 bases and 7 bases respectively, with 13 bases between them. The germline V gene has CDR1 LNHDA and CDR2 SQIVND (reference sequence). This CDR3 has 13 residues. The DNA of the CDR3 is TGTGCCAGTAGTAGCCCCCGAGATGATGAAGCTTTCTTT. Translating it yields CASSSPRDDEAFF.

The chain recombines TRBV29-1 with TRBJ2-4, with TRBD1 identical over 11 bases. V lost 8 bases and J lost 8; bases outside the gene matches: 11. Germline CDR1 SQVTM, CDR2 ANQGSEA. The CDR3 is 14 amino acids. CDR3: CSFAPGTGGDIQYF. The CDR3 nucleotides read TGCAGCTTCGCCCCCGGGACAGGGGGGGACATTCAGTACTTC.

This clone was seen just once. V is TRBV7-9 and J is TRBJ1-3, with D tentatively TRBD1 (5 bases). Germline CDR1 and CDR2: SEHNR and FQNEAQ (reference sequence). The CDR3 totals 15 residues. V lost 5 bases and J 0 bases, leaving 11 bases between the germline ends. The CDR3 DNA follows: TGTGCCAGCAGCCCGGACACCGGCTCTGGAAACACCATATATTTT. Its translation is CASSPDTGSGNTIYF.

As DNA, the CDR3 is TGTGCCAGCAGCTTGGCCCACAGGGGGCGAGTAAAGACCCAGTACTTC. Residues: CASSLAHRGRVKTQYF. The chain employs TRBV5-8 and TRBJ2-5; 9 positions agree with TRBD1. With V trimmed by 0 bases and J by 6 bases, 9 bases remained unmatched. The CDR3 consists of 16 residues. Germline V CDR1 and CDR2: SGHTS, YDEGEE.

Here the CDR3 DNA reads TGTGCCTGGAGTGAGGGGGAATATAGGACCCTCCGGGCGAGGGGTGGTTACGAGCAGTACTTC. Translated: CAWSEGEYRTLRARGGYEQYF. This chain joins TRBV30 and TRBJ2-7; D is possibly TRBD1 (6 bases). Germline V gene sequence: CDR1 GTSNPN, CDR2 SVGIG (reference sequence). V was trimmed by 1 base and J by 4 bases, leaving 35 bases between them. The CDR3 spans 21 residues.

The chain's CDR3 is CASNGVSYEQYF. The CDR3 DNA follows: TGTGCCAGCAACGGAGTCTCCTACGAGCAGTACTTC. The chain links TRBV5-8 to TRBJ2-7; no clear D. The V and J ends lost 6 bases and 0 bases respectively, with 7 bases between them. Per the germline V gene, CDR1 is SGHTS and CDR2 is YDEGEE. This CDR3 comprises 12 residues. The whole variable domain, remainder taken from reference TRBV5-8 and TRBJ2-7, is EAGVTQSPTHLIKTRGQQATLRCSPISGHTSVYWYQQALGLGLQFLLWYDEGEERNRGNFPPRFSGRQFPNYSSELNVNALELEDSALYLCASNGVSYEQYFGPGTRLTVT.

This chain joins TRBV28 and TRBJ2-1, with 8 bases identical to TRBD2. The ends lost 6 bases at V and 8 bases at J; junction bases unmatched: 18. The CDR3 is 17 residues long. Germline lookup yields CDR1 MDHEN and CDR2 SYDVKM. The CDR3 reads CASSYNNSGKTGDEQFF. The CDR3 nucleotides read TGTGCCAGCAGCTATAACAATAGCGGGAAAACTGGGGATGAGCAGTTCTTC.

The V and J genes are TRBV27 and TRBJ2-1; TRBD2 matches 8 bases. Per germline, CDR1 MNHEY and CDR2 SMNVEV (reference sequence). There are 16 residues in the CDR3. The ends lost 2 bases at V and 7 bases at J; junction bases unmatched: 10. The CDR3 coding sequence is TGTGCCAGCAGTTTAAGGGGACCAGCGGGAGTTAATGAGCAGTTCTTC. Amino acids: CASSLRGPAGVNEQFF.

This chain links TRBV4-2 with TRBJ2-2; weak D call: TRBD1 (7 bases). The ends were cut back, 3 bases at V and 0 bases at J, with 20 bases in the middle. This CDR3 has 19 amino acids. Germline loops: CDR1 LGHNA, CDR2 YNFKEQ. The CDR3 loop is CASSHRRNTRGANTGELFF. DNA of the CDR3: TGTGCCAGCAGCCATCGTAGGAATACCAGGGGGGCGAACACCGGGGAGCTGTTTTTT.

The rearrangement links TRBV27 to TRBJ2-7; 8 bases agree with TRBD2. The CDR3 has 14 residues. Trimming cost V 6 bases and J 5 bases; bases outside gene matches: 9. The germline V gene has CDR1 MNHEY and CDR2 SMNVEV (reference sequence). The chain's CDR3 is CASSPVSGVNEQYF. The CDR3 DNA sequence: TGTGCCAGCAGCCCTGTTAGCGGGGTCAACGAGCAGTACTTC.

CDR3 in amino acids: CASSSPPGPLGGNTIYF. The DNA for the CDR3 is TGTGCCAGCAGTTCCCCCCCTGGCCCCCTGGGGGGAAACACCATATATTTT. V is TRBV28 and J is TRBJ1-3, with D uncertain. The CDR3 is 17 amino acids. The V and J ends lost 4 bases and 4 bases respectively, with 20 bases between them. From germline, CDR1 is MDHEN and CDR2 SYDVKM.

This sequence joins TRBV4-1 and TRBJ2-5; no reliable D call. Deletions cut 0 bases from V and 2 bases from J, with 10 bases between. Per germline, CDR1 MGHRA and CDR2 YSYEKL. The CDR3 runs to 15 residues. This CDR3 is CASSQDTSQQETQYF. The CDR3 DNA follows: TGCGCCAGCAGCCAAGATACGTCACAGCAAGAGACCCAGTACTTC.

The chain uses TRBV5-8 and TRBJ2-7, with TRBD1 matching 7 bases. The germline gives CDR1 SGHTS, CDR2 YDEGEE. With 4 bases clipped from V and 2 bases from J, the junction kept 21 bases outside the gene matches. The CDR3 is 19 residues long. The CDR3, as DNA: TGTGCCAGCAGCCCCCCACGCGGATTCCGGGACAGAGTACCCTACGAGCAGTACTTC. This gives the protein CASSPPRGFRDRVPYEQYF.

The chain joins TRBV28 to TRBJ2-4; D may be TRBD1 (6 bases). CDR3 length: 15 residues. Trimming shortened V by 4 bases and J by 6 bases, and 16 bases separated the two germline ends. CDR1 is MDHEN and CDR2 is SYDVKM in the germline V gene. The CDR3 nucleotides are TGTGCCAGCAGTTCCGGGACAACCAAAAGAAACATTCAGTACTTC. Protein: CASSSGTTKRNIQYF.

Remarks on this clone: In the same sample, other DNA sequences code for this CDR3. This chain joins TRBV7-6 and TRBJ2-5, with D uncertain. The V gene lost 6 bases and the J gene lost 2 bases, with 4 bases spanning the gap. The germline CDR1 and CDR2 sequences are SGHVS and FNYEAQ. The CDR3 totals 11 residues. The CDR3 is CASSPQETQYF. CDR3 in DNA: TGTGCCAGCAGTCCTCAAGAGACCCAGTACTTC.

This chain connects TRBV29-1 to TRBJ2-5; D ambiguous. The CDR3 runs 13 residues. CDR1 is SQVTM and CDR2 is ANQGSEA in the germline V gene. V lost 6 bases and J lost 3, with 14 bases in between. This chain's CDR3 is CSVYYRPEETQYF. CDR3 coding DNA: TGCAGCGTCTATTACAGACCCGAAGAGACCCAGTACTTC.

The chain recombines TRBV27 with TRBJ2-4; D perhaps matches TRBD2 (5 bases). Per germline, CDR1 MNHEY and CDR2 SMNVEV (reference sequence). The V end lost 5 bases, the J end lost 0 bases, and 26 bases lay between the germline ends. This CDR3 is built from 20 residues. In nucleotides, the CDR3 is TGTGCCAGCAGTCCTTACCGAACTAGGGTAACCTTACTAGCCAAAAACATTCAGTACTTC. It specifies CASSPYRTRVTLLAKNIQYF.

V is TRBV9 and J is TRBJ2-1; 10 positions agree with TRBD2. Germline trimming cut 3 bases from V and 4 bases from J; bases unmatched to any gene: 13. The CDR3 extends over 18 amino acids. Per the germline V gene, CDR1 is SGDLS and CDR2 is YYNGEE. CDR3 protein: CASSATSSGTSVYNEQFF. CDR3 sequence (DNA): TGTGCCAGCAGCGCAACCTCTTCCGGGACTAGCGTTTACAATGAGCAGTTCTTC.

The chain recombines TRBV4-1 with TRBJ2-1; unclear D gene. Trimming pared 4 bases from V and 1 base from J, leaving 11 bases between. The length of the CDR3 is 15 residues. Germline V CDR1 and CDR2: MGHRA, YSYEKL. The CDR3 DNA sequence: TGCGCCAGCAGCCCATCAAGGGAATCCTACAATGAGCAGTTCTTC. Translating gives CASSPSRESYNEQFF.

The V gene is TRBV4-1, the J gene TRBJ1-1; D is unclear. The CDR3 totals 15 residues. The germline V gene has CDR1 MGHRA and CDR2 YSYEKL. V was trimmed by 0 bases and J by 1 base, leaving 9 bases between them. CDR3 DNA sequence: TGCGCCAGCAGCCAAGATCGGGATAGGAACACTGAAGCTTTCTTT. It encodes CASSQDRDRNTEAFF.

This clone was counted a single time. The genes are TRBV4-3 and TRBJ1-1; D ambiguous. V lost 0 bases, J lost 0 bases, and 17 bases lay in between. The CDR3 length is 18 residues. The germline V gene has CDR1 LGHNA and CDR2 YSLEER. CDR3 bases: TGCGCCAGCAGCCAAGATTCACGGGGTAATCGGATGAACACTGAAGCTTTCTTT. Amino acids: CASSQDSRGNRMNTEAFF.

The rearrangement joins TRBV2 to TRBJ2-4, with 10 bases lining up with TRBD1. Germline lookup yields CDR1 SNHLY and CDR2 FYNNEI. The length of the CDR3 is 18 residues. Trimming took 2 bases from V and 1 from J; bases not matched to a gene: 8. CDR3 protein: CASSERDRGFLAKNIQYF. Written as DNA, the CDR3 is TGTGCCAGCAGTGAACGGGACAGGGGCTTTTTGGCCAAAAACATTCAGTACTTC. Full variable domain (outside the CDR3, taken from reference TRBV2 and TRBJ2-4): EPEVTQTPSHQVTQMGQEVILRCVPISNHLYFYWYRQILGQKVEFLVSFYNNEISEKSEIFDDQFSVERPDGSNFTLKIRSTKLEDSAMYFCASSERDRGFLAKNIQYFGAGTRLSVL.

The CDR3 loop reads CASSLWGAGYGYTF. The DNA for the CDR3 is TGTGCCAGCAGCTTATGGGGGGCCGGCTATGGCTACACCTTC. The genes are TRBV7-2 and TRBJ1-2; a possible D gene is TRBD1 (6 bases). The CDR3 covers 14 residues. Germline V lookup: CDR1 SGHTA, CDR2 FQGNSA. The V end lost 2 bases, the J end lost 4 bases, and 11 bases lay between the germline ends.

The J gene is TRBJ2-7, the V gene TRBV11-3; TRBD1 aligns across 7 bases. Trimming took 0 bases from V and 3 from J; bases not matched to a gene: 17. This CDR3 comprises 19 residues. Looked up from germline, CDR1 is SGHNT and CDR2 is YENEEA. CDR3 protein: CASSLDPPPQGQIGYEQYF. Written as DNA, the CDR3 is TGTGCCAGCAGCTTAGATCCCCCCCCACAGGGGCAGATCGGCTACGAGCAGTACTTC.

V gene TRBV11-3 combines with J gene TRBJ2-1; D not certain. The CDR3 is 13 amino acids. Trimming removed 4 bases from V and 9 bases from J, with 13 bases in between. CDR1 is SGHNT and CDR2 is YENEEA in the germline V gene. The CDR3 nucleotides read TGTGCCAGCAGCTACCGACTCACGGGTGAGCAGTTCTTC. This encodes CASSYRLTGEQFF.